This TCR beta chain was recovered during a study of T-cell memory formation after mild COVID-19. This clonotype has ten or more counts. A single record per CDR3 protein comes from TCRdb applying MiXCR to the 5' RACE reads. In the table there are about 38,000 distinct CDR3 sequences, approximately 10% of which are singletons. Looked up from germline, CDR1 is SGHTA and CDR2 is FQGTGA. The length of the CDR3 is 16 residues. The V gene end was trimmed by 2 bases and the J gene end by 1 base; junction bases not matched to a gene: 5. The gene calls are TRBV7-3 and TRBJ2-1, with 7 bases fitting TRBD2. The sequence came from a young man who had mild COVID-19 (a few samples of this study predate the infection). Cell type and time point are not known. The sequencing input was PBMCs or a T cell subset sorted from them (not recorded which). CDR3 in DNA: TGTGCCAGCAGCTTAGAGGGGCGGGGGTCCTACAATGAGCAGTTCTTC. Its translation: CASSLEGRGSYNEQFF. Combining the CDR3 with reference TRBV7-3 and TRBJ2-1 gives the whole variable domain GAGVSQTPSNKVTEKGKYVELRCDPISGHTALYWYRQSLGQGPEFLIYFQGTGAADDSGLPNDRFFAVRPEGSVSTLKIQRTERGDSAVYLCASSLEGRGSYNEQFFGPGTRLTVL.